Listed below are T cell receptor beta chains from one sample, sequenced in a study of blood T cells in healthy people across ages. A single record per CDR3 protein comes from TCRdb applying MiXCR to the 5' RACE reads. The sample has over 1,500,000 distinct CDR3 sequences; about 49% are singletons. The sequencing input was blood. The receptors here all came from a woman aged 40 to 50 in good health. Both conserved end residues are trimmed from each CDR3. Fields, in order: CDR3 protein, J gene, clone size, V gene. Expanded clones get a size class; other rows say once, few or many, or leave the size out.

CDR3aa: SAVWDSNQPQH; j_gene: TRBJ1-5; abundance: -; v_gene: TRBV29-1
CDR3aa: ASSQDLNTGRPEQY; j_gene: -; abundance: -; v_gene: TRBV4-3
CDR3aa: ASANSGEQF; j_gene: TRBJ2-1; abundance: -; v_gene: TRBV7-2
CDR3aa: ATSDPGQNYGYT; j_gene: TRBJ1-2; abundance: -; v_gene: TRBV24-1
CDR3aa: ASSFIREQY; j_gene: TRBJ2-7; abundance: -; v_gene: TRBV11-2
CDR3aa: SAKGQGVSYT; j_gene: TRBJ1-2; abundance: -; v_gene: TRBV20-1
CDR3aa: ASSLEPLMIGTDTQY; j_gene: TRBJ2-3; abundance: -; v_gene: TRBV5-1
CDR3aa: ASSPLAGASQETQY; j_gene: TRBJ2-5; abundance: -; v_gene: TRBV7-9
CDR3aa: AISDEDSPPGNTIY; j_gene: TRBJ1-3; abundance: -; v_gene: TRBV10-3
CDR3aa: ASSQDGRDGYGYT; j_gene: TRBJ1-2; abundance: -; v_gene: TRBV4-3
CDR3aa: ATRGIGAGTDTQY; j_gene: TRBJ2-3; abundance: few; v_gene: TRBV27
CDR3aa: ATSRGSFGLSSSYEQY; j_gene: TRBJ2-7; abundance: few; v_gene: TRBV15
CDR3aa: ACSSSTGNYNEQF; j_gene: TRBJ2-1; abundance: -; v_gene: TRBV7-3
CDR3aa: ASSFQRGNTDTQY; j_gene: TRBJ2-3; abundance: -; v_gene: TRBV28
CDR3aa: ASSPGTSLGNEQF; j_gene: TRBJ2-1; abundance: -; v_gene: TRBV5-4
CDR3aa: ATSRGKAIDEQF; j_gene: TRBJ2-1; abundance: few; v_gene: TRBV12-3/TRBV12-4
CDR3aa: ASTSGNEQY; j_gene: -; abundance: few; v_gene: TRBV7-6
CDR3aa: ASSSGDISYEQY; j_gene: TRBJ2-7; abundance: -; v_gene: TRBV7-8
CDR3aa: ASSVGPYNEQF; j_gene: TRBJ2-1; abundance: many; v_gene: TRBV9
CDR3aa: ASSSPLGRKETQY; j_gene: TRBJ2-5; abundance: few; v_gene: TRBV6-2/TRBV6-3
CDR3aa: ASSLEQISGANVLT; j_gene: TRBJ2-6; abundance: -; v_gene: TRBV5-6
CDR3aa: ASKELRDRYSGANVLT; j_gene: TRBJ2-6; abundance: -; v_gene: TRBV6-1
CDR3aa: ASLFRDSYEQY; j_gene: -; abundance: -; v_gene: TRBV6-2/TRBV6-3
CDR3aa: ASSVKIIAGGLLYNERF; j_gene: TRBJ2-1; abundance: -; v_gene: TRBV7-2
CDR3aa: ASSLEGARPTVQF; j_gene: TRBJ2-1; abundance: few; v_gene: TRBV7-2
CDR3aa: SARTSGSSYEQY; j_gene: TRBJ2-7; abundance: -; v_gene: TRBV20-1
CDR3aa: ASNDRKSHEQF; j_gene: TRBJ2-1; abundance: -; v_gene: TRBV7-9
CDR3aa: ASKRTGISGANVLT; j_gene: TRBJ2-6; abundance: -; v_gene: TRBV2
CDR3aa: ASSLAASRPQETQY; j_gene: TRBJ2-5; abundance: few; v_gene: TRBV7-2
CDR3aa: ASSYEGTGHYEQY; j_gene: TRBJ2-7; abundance: few; v_gene: TRBV6-5
CDR3aa: AGSTSTDTQY; j_gene: TRBJ2-3; abundance: -; v_gene: TRBV5-1
CDR3aa: SAPSRGTSGGLAKNIQY; j_gene: TRBJ2-4; abundance: -; v_gene: TRBV20-1
CDR3aa: ASSLPGLAGVQETQY; j_gene: TRBJ2-5; abundance: -; v_gene: TRBV5-1
CDR3aa: AIRYREQETQY; j_gene: TRBJ2-5; abundance: few; v_gene: TRBV10-3
CDR3aa: ASSHSGGGYEQY; j_gene: TRBJ2-7; abundance: -; v_gene: TRBV13
CDR3aa: ASSQDRLADYNEQF; j_gene: TRBJ2-1; abundance: -; v_gene: TRBV4-3
CDR3aa: ASSQEDRVGTQY; j_gene: TRBJ2-5; abundance: few; v_gene: TRBV4-2
CDR3aa: ASSFVQGDYT; j_gene: TRBJ1-2; abundance: -; v_gene: TRBV12-3/TRBV12-4
CDR3aa: SARASWAGTPMNTEAF; j_gene: TRBJ1-1; abundance: few; v_gene: TRBV20-1
CDR3aa: ASREGTKSTDTQY; j_gene: TRBJ2-3; abundance: few; v_gene: TRBV5-1
CDR3aa: ASGKTGRNTEAF; j_gene: TRBJ1-1; abundance: -; v_gene: TRBV6-1
CDR3aa: ASSLSGGPLTDTQY; j_gene: TRBJ2-3; abundance: -; v_gene: TRBV6-2/TRBV6-3
CDR3aa: ASSSRRDANYGYT; j_gene: TRBJ1-2; abundance: -; v_gene: TRBV7-8
CDR3aa: ASRTSGEGETQY; j_gene: -; abundance: few; v_gene: TRBV6-2/TRBV6-3
CDR3aa: ASSLTALGTEAF; j_gene: TRBJ1-1; abundance: -; v_gene: TRBV6-1
CDR3aa: ASSYMASGANEQF; j_gene: TRBJ2-1; abundance: -; v_gene: TRBV2
CDR3aa: ASSAGLNRGNEQF; j_gene: TRBJ2-1; abundance: few; v_gene: TRBV11-2
CDR3aa: ASPQIPGLAENEQF; j_gene: TRBJ2-1; abundance: -; v_gene: TRBV5-8
CDR3aa: ASSSTGNYNEQF; j_gene: TRBJ2-1; abundance: few; v_gene: TRBV12-3/TRBV12-4
CDR3aa: ATARNQEGKNIQY; j_gene: TRBJ2-4; abundance: -; v_gene: TRBV24-1
CDR3aa: ASTLSRDYQETQY; j_gene: TRBJ2-5; abundance: -; v_gene: TRBV7-2
CDR3aa: ASSDSLGGTTQY; j_gene: -; abundance: -; v_gene: TRBV5-6
CDR3aa: ASSNPRDRLGGQY; j_gene: TRBJ2-7; abundance: -; v_gene: TRBV6-2/TRBV6-3